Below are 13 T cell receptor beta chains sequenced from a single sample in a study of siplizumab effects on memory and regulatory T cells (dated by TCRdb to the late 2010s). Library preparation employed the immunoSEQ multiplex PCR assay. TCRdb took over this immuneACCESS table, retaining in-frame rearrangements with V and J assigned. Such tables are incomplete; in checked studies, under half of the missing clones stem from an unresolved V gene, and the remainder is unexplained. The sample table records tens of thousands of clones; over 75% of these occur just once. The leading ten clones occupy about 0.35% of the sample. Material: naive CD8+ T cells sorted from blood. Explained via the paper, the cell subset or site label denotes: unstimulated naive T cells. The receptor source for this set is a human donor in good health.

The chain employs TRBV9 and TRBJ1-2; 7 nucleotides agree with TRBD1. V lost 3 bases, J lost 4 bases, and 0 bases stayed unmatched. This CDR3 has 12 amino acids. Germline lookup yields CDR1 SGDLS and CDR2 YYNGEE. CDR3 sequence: CASSGDSYGYTF. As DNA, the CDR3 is TGTGCCAGCAGCGGGGACAGCTATGGCTACACCTTC. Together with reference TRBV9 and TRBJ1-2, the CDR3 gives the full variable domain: DSGVTQTPKHLITATGQRVTLRCSPRSGDLSVYWYQQSLDQGLQFLIQYYNGEERAKGNILERFSAQQFPDLHSELNLSSLELGDSALYFCASSGDSYGYTFGSGTRLTVV.

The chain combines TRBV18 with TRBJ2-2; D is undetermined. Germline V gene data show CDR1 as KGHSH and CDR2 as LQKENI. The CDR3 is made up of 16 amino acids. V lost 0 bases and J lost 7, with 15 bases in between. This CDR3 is CASSPPIPRMVGELFF. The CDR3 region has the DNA TGTGCCAGCTCACCACCAATACCGAGGATGGTCGGGGAGCTGTTTTTT. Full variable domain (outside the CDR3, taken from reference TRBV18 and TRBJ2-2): NAGVMQNPRHLVRRRGQEARLRCSPMKGHSHVYWYRQLPEEGLKFMVYLQKENIIDESGMPKERFSAEFPKEGPSILRIQQVVRGDSAAYFCASSPPIPRMVGELFFGEGSRLTVL.

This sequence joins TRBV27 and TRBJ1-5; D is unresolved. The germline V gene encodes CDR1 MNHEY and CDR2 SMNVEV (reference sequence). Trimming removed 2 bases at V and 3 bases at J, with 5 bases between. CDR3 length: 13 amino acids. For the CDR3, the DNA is TGTGCCAGCAGTTTAGGCCCCAATCAGCCCCAGCATTTT. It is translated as CASSLGPNQPQHF.

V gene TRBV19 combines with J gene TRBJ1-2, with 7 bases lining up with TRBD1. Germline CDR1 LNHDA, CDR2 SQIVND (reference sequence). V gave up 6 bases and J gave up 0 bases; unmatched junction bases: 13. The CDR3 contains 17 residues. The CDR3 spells CASSLTGNTISNYGYTF. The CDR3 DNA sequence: TGTGCCAGTAGCTTGACAGGGAATACCATATCTAACTATGGCTACACCTTC.

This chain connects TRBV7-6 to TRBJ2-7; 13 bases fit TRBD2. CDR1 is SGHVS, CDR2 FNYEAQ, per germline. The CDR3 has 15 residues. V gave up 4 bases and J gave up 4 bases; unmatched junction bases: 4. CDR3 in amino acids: CASSSRLAGGYEQYF. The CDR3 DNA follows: TGTGCCAGCAGCTCGAGACTAGCGGGAGGTTACGAGCAGTACTTC.

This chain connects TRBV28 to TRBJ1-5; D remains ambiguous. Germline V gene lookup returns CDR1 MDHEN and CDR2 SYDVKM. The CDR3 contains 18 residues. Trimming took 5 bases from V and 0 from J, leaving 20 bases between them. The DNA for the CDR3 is TGTGCCAGCAGTCCCCGATCCAACAGCTACTTTAGCAATCAGCCCCAGCATTTT. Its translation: CASSPRSNSYFSNQPQHF.

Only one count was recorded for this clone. The CDR3 DNA sequence: TGTGCCAGCAGCCGAAGCGGAGGCTACGAGCAGTACTTC. It codes for CASSRSGGYEQYF. V and J are TRBV11-2 and TRBJ2-7; tentatively, D is TRBD2 (5 bases). This CDR3 is built from 13 residues. Trimming took 5 bases from V and 3 from J, leaving 11 bases between them. Looked up from germline, CDR1 is SGHAT and CDR2 is FQNNGV.

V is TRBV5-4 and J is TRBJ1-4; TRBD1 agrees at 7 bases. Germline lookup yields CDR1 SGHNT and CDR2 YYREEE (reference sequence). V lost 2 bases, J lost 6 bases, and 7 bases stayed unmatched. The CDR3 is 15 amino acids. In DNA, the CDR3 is TGTGCCAGCAGCTTAGATTTTCAGGGGGATGAAAAACTGTTTTTT. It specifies CASSLDFQGDEKLFF.

The CDR3 DNA follows: TGTGCCAGCAGTCTACAGGCTAGAGGAAATCAGCCCCAGCATTTT. Its protein product is CASSLQARGNQPQHF. V gene TRBV6-5 combines with J gene TRBJ1-5, with D possibly TRBD1 on 5 matching bases. Germline assignment: CDR1 MNHEY and CDR2 SVGAGI. The V end lost 5 bases, the J end lost 4 bases, and 15 bases lay between the germline ends. The CDR3 loop spans 15 amino acids.

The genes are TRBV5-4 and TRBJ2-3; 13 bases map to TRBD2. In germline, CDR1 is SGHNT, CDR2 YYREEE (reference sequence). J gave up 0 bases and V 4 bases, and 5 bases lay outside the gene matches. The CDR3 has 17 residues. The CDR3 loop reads CASSQETSGGSTDTQYF. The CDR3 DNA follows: TGTGCCAGCAGCCAGGAGACTAGCGGGGGGAGCACAGATACGCAGTATTTT.

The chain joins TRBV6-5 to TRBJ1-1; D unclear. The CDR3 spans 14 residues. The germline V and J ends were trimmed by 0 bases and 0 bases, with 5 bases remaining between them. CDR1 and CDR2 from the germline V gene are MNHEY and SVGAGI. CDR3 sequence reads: CASSYSELNTEAFF. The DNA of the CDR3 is TGTGCCAGCAGTTACTCAGAACTGAACACTGAAGCTTTCTTT.

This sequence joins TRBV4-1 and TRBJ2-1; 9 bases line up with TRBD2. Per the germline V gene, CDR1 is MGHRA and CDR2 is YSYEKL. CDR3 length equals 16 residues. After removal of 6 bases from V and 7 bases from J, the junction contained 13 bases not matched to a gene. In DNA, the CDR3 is TGCGCCAGCAGTGAGGGTGCGGGGGGGCATCTGAATGAGCAGTTCTTC. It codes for CASSEGAGGHLNEQFF.

The CDR3, as DNA: TGTGCCAGCAGCTTGATTAGCGATGAGCAGTTCTTC. Translated: CASSLISDEQFF. V gene TRBV5-4 combines with J gene TRBJ2-1, with TRBD2 as a possible D gene (5 bases). Germline assignment: CDR1 SGHNT and CDR2 YYREEE (reference sequence). Deletions cut 1 base from V and 8 bases from J, with 7 bases between. The CDR3 has 12 amino acids.